These 11 T cell receptor beta chains came from one sample sequenced in a study of identical twins. TCRdb itself ran the 5' RACE reads through MiXCR, one entry per CDR3 protein. The sample yields hundreds of thousands of distinct CDR3 sequences, under 9% seen once. The same data also contributed to another study, on yellow fever vaccine responses in identical twins.

Sequencing was done on a sample of PBMCs. Receptors originate from a woman between 18 and 29 years old in good health.

This clonotype was detected many times. The chain recombines TRBV20-1 with TRBJ2-1; 7 nucleotides line up with TRBD2. CDR3 length equals 14 residues. The J segment lost 10 bases and the V segment lost 4 bases, leaving 13 bases of the junction unmatched. The germline V gene encodes CDR1 DFQATT and CDR2 SNEGSKA (reference sequence). The CDR3 is CSAKRAGEVGEQFF. The CDR3 DNA reads as TGCAGTGCTAAGCGGGCGGGAGAAGTGGGGGAGCAGTTCTTC.

There are a few counts of this clonotype. The V and J genes are TRBV6-1 and TRBJ1-4; no firm D call. Per germline, CDR1 MNHNS and CDR2 SASEGT. The CDR3 loop spans 14 amino acids. Trimming stripped 7 bases from V and 0 bases from J, with 9 bases between. CDR3 amino acids: CASTYSSTNEKLFF. The CDR3 DNA sequence: TGTGCCAGCACCTACAGTTCAACTAATGAAAAACTGTTTTTT.

This clonotype was seen repeatedly, ten times or more. CDR3 residues: CSLRDRVFTGELFF. CDR3 DNA sequence: TGCAGCCTCAGGGACAGGGTCTTCACCGGGGAGCTGTTTTTT. V gene TRBV20-1 combines with J gene TRBJ2-2; TRBD1 matches 9 bases. CDR3 length equals 14 residues. CDR1 is DFQATT, CDR2 SNEGSKA, per germline (reference sequence).

In its sample, this clonotype was seen many times. V and J are TRBV12-3 or TRBV12-4 and TRBJ2-1, with D perhaps TRBD2 (5 bases). Trimming removed 2 bases from V and 5 bases from J, with 13 bases in between. This CDR3 region has 15 residues. CDR3 in amino acids: CASSLTRAKDNEQFF. CDR3 sequence (DNA): TGTGCCAGCAGTTTAACGAGGGCGAAGGACAATGAGCAGTTCTTC.

The chain carries TRBV20-1 and TRBJ2-7; weak D call: TRBD2 (6 bases). The CDR3 has 13 amino acids. Germline loops: CDR1 DFQATT, CDR2 SNEGSKA (reference sequence). V lost 4 bases and J 2 bases, leaving 12 bases between the germline ends. CDR3 in amino acids: CSAILATTYEQYF. DNA of the CDR3: TGCAGTGCTATACTAGCTACAACCTACGAGCAGTACTTC.

V gene TRBV10-3 combines with J gene TRBJ2-1; no clear D gene. The V and J ends lost 2 bases and 9 bases respectively, with 14 bases between them. The CDR3 loop spans 14 amino acids. Germline CDR1 is ENHRY and CDR2 is SYGVKD. CDR3 sequence: CAISENRAAGEQFF. The CDR3 nucleotides read TGTGCCATCAGTGAGAATCGCGCCGCTGGTGAGCAGTTCTTC.

To note about this clonotype: A far larger clone lies a single base away; this is likely a read error. This sequence joins TRBV7-9 and TRBJ2-1; D is undetermined. The CDR3 extends over 13 amino acids. Trimming shortened V by 6 bases and J by 2 bases, and 8 bases separated the two germline ends. CDR1 is SEHNR, CDR2 FQNEAQ, per germline (reference sequence). CDR3 in DNA: TGTGCCAGCAGTTCGAGCCCCTACAATGAGCAGTTCTTC. Amino acids: CASSSSPYNEQFF.

The CDR3 sequence is CAISESAGYTDTQYF. CDR3 nucleotides: TGTGCCATCAGTGAGTCGGCGGGTTACACAGATACGCAGTATTTT. J is TRBJ2-3 and V is TRBV10-3; D perhaps matches TRBD2 (5 bases). Between the trimmed V and J ends, which lost 0 bases and 2 bases, there was a span of 9 bases. This CDR3 has 15 residues. The V gene's germline CDR1 is ENHRY and CDR2 SYGVKD.

J is TRBJ2-7 and V is TRBV6-2 or TRBV6-3, with a possible D match to TRBD1 (6 bases). Deletions cut 2 bases from V and 0 bases from J, with 20 bases between. CDR3 length: 18 residues. Germline V gene lookup returns CDR1 MNHEY and CDR2 SVGEGT. DNA of the CDR3: TGTGCCAGCAGTTACGGGGCAGGGTTGACGGACAGCTCCTACGAGCAGTACTTC. Protein sequence: CASSYGAGLTDSSYEQYF.

This clonotype turned up a few times. The chain has TRBV29-1 and TRBJ1-2, with 7 bases lining up with TRBD1. V lost 2 bases and J lost 2; bases outside the gene matches: 2. This CDR3 spans 13 amino acids. Germline V gives CDR1 SQVTM, CDR2 ANQGSEA. CDR3 in DNA: TGCAGCGTTGAAATGACAGGGAACTATGGCTACACCTTC. Protein: CSVEMTGNYGYTF.

V gene TRBV7-9 combines with J gene TRBJ2-7; D call uncertain. There are 13 residues in the CDR3. Germline-derived CDR1 and CDR2 are SEHNR and FQNEAQ (reference sequence). V was clipped by 1 base and J by 6 bases, with 10 bases between them. The CDR3 region is CASSLGPEGEQYF. The CDR3, as DNA: TGTGCCAGCAGCTTAGGGCCCGAAGGCGAGCAGTACTTC.